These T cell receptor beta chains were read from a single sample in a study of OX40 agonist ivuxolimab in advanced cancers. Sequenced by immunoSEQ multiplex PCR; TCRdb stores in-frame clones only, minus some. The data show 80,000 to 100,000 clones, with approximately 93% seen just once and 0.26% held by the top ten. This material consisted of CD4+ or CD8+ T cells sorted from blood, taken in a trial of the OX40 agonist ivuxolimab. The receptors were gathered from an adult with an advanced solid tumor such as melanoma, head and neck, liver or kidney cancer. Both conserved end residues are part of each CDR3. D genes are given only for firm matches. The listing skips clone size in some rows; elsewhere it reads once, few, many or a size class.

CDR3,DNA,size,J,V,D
CASRSGTGGSGYTF,TGTGCCAGCAGGTCCGGGACAGGGGGCAGTGGCTACACCTTC,-,TRBJ1-2,TRBV28,TRBD1
CASSAWDTQETQYF,TGTGCCAGCAGTGCTTGGGACACCCAAGAGACCCAGTACTTC,-,TRBJ2-5,TRBV6-1,-
CASSVGWLEDEQFF,TGTGCCAGCAGCGTCGGATGGCTAGAGGATGAGCAGTTCTTC,-,TRBJ2-1,TRBV9,-
CASSPGRNQPQHF,TGCGCCAGCAGCCCGGGCAGGAATCAGCCCCAGCATTTT,-,TRBJ1-5,TRBV4-3,-
CASSPLQAHTSNYGYTF,TGTGCCAGCTCACCACTGCAGGCCCATACTTCGAATTATGGCTACACCTTC,-,TRBJ1-2,TRBV18,-
CASSPATGLNTEAFF,TGTGCCAGCTCACCCGCGACAGGCTTGAACACTGAAGCTTTCTTT,-,TRBJ1-1,TRBV18,-
CASSFGGEQFF,TGTGCCAGCAGCTTCGGAGGTGAGCAGTTCTTC,-,TRBJ2-1,TRBV7-3,-
CASSVSSVGSYNEQFF,TGCGCCAGCAGCGTTTCTAGCGTTGGCTCCTACAATGAGCAGTTCTTC,-,TRBJ2-1,TRBV5-1,-
CASSRNSRDTPGGYTF,TGTGCCAGCAGCCGAAACTCCCGGGACACCCCCGGTGGCTACACCTTC,-,TRBJ1-2,TRBV4-2,-
CASSRLWGGPGELFF,TGTGCCAGCAGCCGGCTATGGGGAGGGCCTGGGGAGCTGTTTTTT,-,TRBJ2-2,TRBV9,TRBD2
CASLPSGGYNEQFF,TGTGCCAGTCTCCCTAGCGGGGGCTACAATGAGCAGTTCTTC,-,TRBJ2-1,TRBV28,TRBD2
CASSPPSTDTQYF,TGTGCCAGCTCACCACCTTCGACAGATACGCAGTATTTT,-,TRBJ2-3,TRBV18,-
CAWSGRTYNEQFF,TGTGCCTGGAGCGGGAGGACTTACAATGAGCAGTTCTTC,-,TRBJ2-1,TRBV30,TRBD2
CASSLEPQGEGYTF,TGCGCCAGCAGCTTGGAGCCGCAGGGTGAGGGCTACACCTTC,-,TRBJ1-2,TRBV5-1,-
CASSSDRGRGSGQYF,TGCGCCAGCAGCTCGGACAGGGGCCGCGGCTCAGGCCAGTACTTC,-,TRBJ2-5,TRBV5-1,TRBD1
CATSRGQRSDTQYF,TGTGCCACCAGCAGGGGACAGAGATCAGATACGCAGTATTTT,-,TRBJ2-3,TRBV15,TRBD1
CASSRAANTGELFF,TGTGCCAGCAGCCGTGCCGCGAACACCGGGGAGCTGTTTTTT,-,TRBJ2-2,TRBV7-2,-
CASSWGDREVGELFF,TGTGCCAGTAGTTGGGGGGACAGGGAGGTCGGGGAGCTGTTTTTT,-,TRBJ2-2,TRBV19,TRBD1
CASSFTGVSDGYTF,TGTGCCAGCAGTTTTACAGGGGTGTCAGATGGCTACACCTTC,-,TRBJ1-2,TRBV5-5,TRBD1
CASSRDSNYNSPLHF,TGTGCCAGCAGTAGGGACAGTAATTATAATTCACCCCTCCACTTT,-,TRBJ1-6,TRBV2,TRBD1
CASSEEGIGDTQYF,TGTGCCAGCAGTGAGGAGGGGATCGGTGATACGCAGTATTTT,once,TRBJ2-3,TRBV2,-
CASSSGNQPQHF,TGTGCCAGCAGTTCCGGCAATCAGCCCCAGCATTTT,-,TRBJ1-5,TRBV28,-
CASSFNQPQHF,TGTGCCAGCAGTTTTAATCAGCCCCAGCATTTT,-,TRBJ1-5,TRBV6-6,-
CASSVVGTASTGELFF,TGTGCCAGCAGCGTAGTGGGGACCGCATCCACCGGGGAGCTGTTTTTT,-,TRBJ2-2,TRBV9,-
CASSFPDRSDEQYF,TGTGCCAGCAGTTTCCCGGACAGAAGCGACGAGCAGTACTTC,-,TRBJ2-7,TRBV6-5,-
CASSSQPSGEAPLHF,TGCGCCAGCAGCTCCCAACCCTCGGGGGAAGCACCCCTCCACTTT,-,TRBJ1-6,TRBV5-1,-
CASSRLAGTGNEQFF,TGCGCCAGCAGCCGATTAGCGGGAACGGGCAATGAGCAGTTCTTC,-,TRBJ2-1,TRBV5-1,TRBD2
CASTIEQGRVQFF,TGTGCCAGCACCATTGAACAGGGGCGTGTGCAGTTCTTC,-,TRBJ2-1,TRBV2,TRBD1
CASSLYIQRRRETQYF,TGCGCCAGCAGCTTGTATATTCAGAGGAGGAGAGAGACCCAGTACTTC,-,TRBJ2-5,TRBV5-1,-
CASSEALGDNQPQHF,TGTGCCAGCAGTGAAGCCCTGGGGGACAATCAGCCCCAGCATTTT,-,TRBJ1-5,TRBV6-1,-
CASTEWGDTEAFF,TGTGCCAGCACCGAATGGGGGGACACTGAAGCTTTCTTT,-,TRBJ1-1,TRBV25-1,-
CAWSPKGNIQYF,TGTGCCTGGAGTCCTAAAGGAAACATTCAGTACTTC,-,TRBJ2-4,TRBV30,-
CASSVGSLAGNEQFF,TGTGCCAGCAGCGTAGGAAGTCTAGCGGGCAATGAGCAGTTCTTC,-,TRBJ2-1,TRBV9,TRBD2
CASSHKGEYNEQFF,TGTGCCAGCTCACACAAGGGAGAATACAATGAGCAGTTCTTC,-,TRBJ2-1,TRBV18,-
CASSHTNRAMNTEAFF,TGTGCCAGCAGTCACACGAACAGGGCTATGAACACTGAAGCTTTCTTT,-,TRBJ1-1,TRBV27,-
CASSSAGFQPQHF,TGTGCCAGCAGTTCGGCAGGGTTTCAGCCCCAGCATTTT,-,TRBJ1-5,TRBV6-6,-
CASSLDRFGNQPQHF,TGTGCCAGCAGCCTCGACAGGTTTGGCAATCAGCCCCAGCATTTT,-,TRBJ1-5,TRBV2,-
CATRAGVLGELFF,TGTGCCACTAGGGCGGGAGTACTCGGGGAGCTGTTTTTT,-,TRBJ2-2,TRBV6-5,TRBD2
CASSSTGGRETQYF,TGTGCCAGCAGCTCCACAGGGGGCAGAGAGACCCAGTACTTC,-,TRBJ2-5,TRBV28,TRBD1